The sequence of this T cell receptor (beta chain) was determined in a study of blood T cells in healthy people across ages (dated by TCRdb to about 2015). About the investigation overall: In model experiments, template switching captured roughly one uniquely barcoded TCR beta cDNA molecule for every two T cells. Four age groups were formed from the donors: young (average around 15 years), middle-aged (less than 40), aged (approximately 60) and long-lived (around 80). The study measured age-related changes in TCR beta repertoire diversity using deep sequencing normalized with unique cDNA molecular identifiers. Using the same blood draw, the study looked at two additional independent replicas of 1 million unique cDNA reads for two donors, one aged 18 to 29 and the other aged 80 or older. To avoid experimental bias, donors of different ages were randomly spread across the sequencing lanes.

Its CDR3 holds 15 amino acids, cysteine through phenylalanine. The sequence is cut down to CDR3 DNA, 45 bases in frame from base 1. CDR1 and CDR2, looked up from the germline V gene, are SGHRS and YFSETQ. V is clipped by 4 bases and J by 3 bases, and the sequence between their germline boundaries is 16 bases long. Library preparation employed 5' RACE. Sequenced using an Illumina HiSeq 2500. The second PCR ran for roughly 7 to 11 cycles and used a J-beta primer mix along with a sample-barcoded 5' primer. A template-switch 5' adaptor carrying 12 random nucleotides introduced a unique molecular identifier onto each TCR beta cDNA molecule. Each sample yielded at least 2.5 million CDR3-containing paired-end reads. The Mint cDNA synthesis kit, primed by a TRBC-specific oligonucleotide, was used to synthesize first-strand cDNA from all RNA. Following uracil-DNA glycosylase treatment, all cDNA underwent a first 18-cycle PCR with the universal primers M1SS and BC2_uni_R. As for how the authors treated the data: For normalization, 1 million high-quality reads, each with a distinct molecular identifier, were randomly selected from each sample. Instead of being binned into consensus sequences, reads that shared molecular identifiers were thrown out. MiTCR, run with a Q25 quality threshold and the strictest error-elimination algorithm, handled CDR3 identification, clonotype clustering and error correction. A nonparametric unseen species model with Euler transformation was used to estimate lower-bound total TCR beta diversity. TCRdb ran its own pipeline on the public reads, namely fastp trimming at Q25 and MiXCR clone calling, and kept in-frame beta chains. Each entry merges the rows of one CDR3 protein and shows their most common DNA and genes. These V and J calls rely on TCRdb rather than the paper's analysis. This sample lists about 770,000 distinct CDR3 sequences; about 42% were detected once. The ten most abundant clones make up approximately 19% of the sample.

What the study reported, not specific to this receptor: As age increased, observed TCR beta diversity per million T cells dropped in a roughly linear way, and a significant reduction was already evident by age 40. Estimates of total diversity based on one million sequenced T cells were regarded as lower bounds and as underestimates. Because the CMV infection status of the donors was unknown, age-related changes in expanded clonotypes may potentially have been confounded. The percentage of naive T cells measured by flow cytometry correlated strongly with observed TCR beta diversity. Because profiling used bulk unsorted PBMCs, naive and antigen-experienced compartments could not be compared conclusively. Compared with the aged group, the long-lived group had more naive CD4+ T cells, fewer expanded clones and increased TCR diversity, a pattern suggesting age selection.

The approximately 39 donors, aged roughly 6 to 90 years, were systemically healthy Caucasian individuals from Russia. Around 10 milliliters of peripheral blood were collected from each donor into EDTA-treated Vacutainer tubes. Ficoll-Paque density-gradient centrifugation was used to isolate PBMCs, with at least 6.5 million per sample. Trizol reagent was used to extract total RNA from the PBMCs, yielding at least 5.5 micrograms per sample. For every donor, flow cytometry on a PBMC aliquot measured the percentage of naive CD45RAhigh/CD27high T cells. With respect to this clonotype: The antigen it recognizes is unknown. No much larger clone exists at a distance of one base, and base qualities are not known.

The sequencing input was blood. The clonotype was recovered from a man in his sixties in good health. Here the chain combines TRBV5-1 and TRBJ1-2; 6 matching bases give a weak D call of TRBD1. The DNA sequence is as follows: TGCGCCAGCAGCCGCGAGGGGGTGTCGGACTATGGCTACACCTTC. The translation is CASSREGVSDYGYTF.